This T cell receptor beta chain was sequenced for a study of control samples from healthy donors and cancer patients. Sequenced by immunoSEQ multiplex PCR; TCRdb stores in-frame clones only, minus some. The sample consists of under 450,000 clones, more than 80% of them appearing once. Germline lookup yields CDR1 LGHDT and CDR2 YNNKEL (reference sequence). The CDR3 consists of 14 residues. The ends were cut back, 4 bases at V and 4 bases at J, with 13 bases in the middle. The source material was PBMCs. The chain couples TRBV3-1 (or the pseudogene TRBV3-2) to TRBJ1-2, with a possible D match to TRBD1 (5 bases). The receptor was isolated from a man in his forties with head and neck cancer. The CDR3 DNA reads as TGTGCCAGCAGCCCCGCGGAGGGGCCCTATGGCTACACCTTC. Amino acid sequence: CASSPAEGPYGYTF.